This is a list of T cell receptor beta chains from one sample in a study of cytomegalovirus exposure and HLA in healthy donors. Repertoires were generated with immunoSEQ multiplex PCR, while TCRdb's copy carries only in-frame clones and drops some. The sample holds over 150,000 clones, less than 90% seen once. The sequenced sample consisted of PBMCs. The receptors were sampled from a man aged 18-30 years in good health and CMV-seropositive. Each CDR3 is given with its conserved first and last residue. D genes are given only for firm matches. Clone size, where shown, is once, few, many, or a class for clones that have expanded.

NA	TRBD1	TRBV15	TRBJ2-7	CATSRVGQGNHEQYF	TGTGCCACCAGCAGAGTGGGACAGGGTAATCACGAGCAGTACTTC
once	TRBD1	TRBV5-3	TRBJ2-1	CARSFYRGSVGEQFF	TGTGCCAGAAGCTTTTACAGGGGATCGGTGGGTGAGCAGTTCTTC
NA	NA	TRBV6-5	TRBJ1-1	CASSYSTGNTEAFF	TGTGCCAGCAGTTACTCGACAGGGAACACTGAAGCTTTCTTT
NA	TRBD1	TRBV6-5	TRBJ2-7	CASSPDRVSYEQYF	TGTGCCAGCAGCCCTGACAGGGTTTCCTACGAGCAGTACTTC
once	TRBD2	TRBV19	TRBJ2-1	CASSAFHSGSNEQFF	TGTGCCAGTAGTGCCTTCCATAGCGGGAGCAACGAGCAGTTCTTC
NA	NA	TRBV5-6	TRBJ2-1	CASSSPGDYNEQFF	TGTGCCAGCAGCTCACCGGGAGATTACAATGAGCAGTTCTTC
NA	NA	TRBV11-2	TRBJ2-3	CASSLTISGAGTDTQYF	TGTGCCAGCAGCTTAACGATTTCTGGGGCCGGCACAGATACGCAGTATTTT
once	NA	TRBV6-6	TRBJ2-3	CASRHAGTQYF	TGTGCCAGCAGACATGCAGGGACGCAGTATTTT
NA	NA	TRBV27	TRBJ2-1	CASSLGGMNNEQFF	TGTGCCAGCAGTTTGGGGGGAATGAACAATGAGCAGTTCTTC
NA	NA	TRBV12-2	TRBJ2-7	CASLAGAIYEQYF	TGTGCCTCACTGGCAGGGGCCATCTACGAGCAGTACTTC